Below, one T cell receptor (beta chain) is given with its context. Its cognate antigen is unknown. This specimen comes from a study of shared clonotypes between healthy human individuals. Broader study findings: The sharing of 4% to 5.5% of naive CD4 clonotypes was seen across a handful of donors. Among non-shared clonotypes, generation probabilities were lower than among those shared by all four donors.

Germline CDR1 reads MGHDK; CDR2 reads SYGVNS. The germline V and J ends were trimmed by 7 bases and 0 bases, with 6 bases remaining between them. This CDR3 spans 13 amino acids. Clones were read by immunoSEQ multiplex PCR, and TCRdb kept only the in-frame ones, dropping some. The sample has about 530,000 clones; 95% to 97% are singletons. This chain connects TRBV25-1 to TRBJ1-4, with D unclear. This sequence was found in a woman between 25 and 40 years old in good health. Sequencing used naive CD4+ T cells sorted from blood. Sample subset: CD45RA+ positively selected. The CDR3 reads CASMGATNEKLFF. Here the CDR3 DNA reads TGTGCCAGCATGGGAGCAACTAATGAAAAACTGTTTTTT.